This TCR delta chain was found in a study of γδ T cells in repeated Plasmodium falciparum infection. This clone was seen only a few times. The protein that TCRdb holds for this DNA derives from a much larger clone and differs from the translated DNA at residue 8, which likely indicates a read error; the protein shown here is translated from the DNA. Bulk repertoires came from Vgamma9/Vdelta2+ or Vdelta2-negative gammadelta T cells flow-sorted from PBMC. This CDR3 contains 16 residues. The V gene end was trimmed by 1 base and the J gene end by 3 bases; junction bases not matched to a gene: 9. Germline CDR1 and CDR2: GEAIGNYY and EKD. TCRdb applied CATT to the multiplex PCR reads for clone calling. The data show roughly 86,000 delta-chain clones, with 1.4% to 1.5% seen just once and 8.5% to 10% held by the top ten.

The receptor's source is a pool of human donors (malaria-infected and uninfected, not separated). The material sequenced was gamma-delta T cells from blood. This chain links TRDV2 with TRDJ1, with 8 bases that match TRDD3. TCRdb leaves out the J gene; it was filled in here by matching the DNA to germline. CDR3 nucleotides: TGTGCCTGTGACACGATCTATGAGGGATACGCCGATAAACTCATCTTT. Translated: CACDTIYEGYADKLIF.